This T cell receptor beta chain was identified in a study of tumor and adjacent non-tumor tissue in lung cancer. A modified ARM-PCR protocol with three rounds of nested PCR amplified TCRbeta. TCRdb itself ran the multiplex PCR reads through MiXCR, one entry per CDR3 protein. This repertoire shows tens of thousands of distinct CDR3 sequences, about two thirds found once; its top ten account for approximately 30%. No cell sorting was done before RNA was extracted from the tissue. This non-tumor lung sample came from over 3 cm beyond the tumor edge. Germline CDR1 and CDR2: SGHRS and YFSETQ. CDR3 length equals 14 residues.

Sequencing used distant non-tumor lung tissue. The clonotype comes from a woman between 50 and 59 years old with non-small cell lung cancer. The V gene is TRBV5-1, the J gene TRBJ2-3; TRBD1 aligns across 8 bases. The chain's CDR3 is CTISGTGRADTQYF. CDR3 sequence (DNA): TGCACCATCAGTGGGACAGGACGCGCAGATACGCAGTATTTT.